Each of the 10 T cell receptor beta chains below was sequenced from the same sample in a study of cytomegalovirus exposure and HLA in healthy donors. The PCR was carried out with 60 Vbeta primers and 13 Jbeta primers. Profiled with immunoSEQ multiplex PCR; TCRdb holds only in-frame clones, not every one. The data show over 110,000 clones, 75% to 85% seen once. Sequencing was carried out using PBMCs. These receptors all come from a woman aged 40 to 49 in good health and CMV-seropositive.

The chain has TRBV5-4 and TRBJ2-5, with 9 bases lining up with TRBD2. The CDR3 has 15 residues. Germline lookup yields CDR1 SGHNT and CDR2 YYREEE (reference sequence). The ends lost 5 bases at V and 3 bases at J; junction bases unmatched: 8. Here the CDR3 DNA reads TGTGCCAGCAGTTTTAAGCGGGAGGTCGAAGAGACCCAGTACTTC. It codes for CASSFKREVEETQYF.

There are many counts of this clone. The chain is built from TRBV19 and TRBJ1-1, with 7 bases matching TRBD1. The CDR3 runs to 15 residues. Germline V gives CDR1 LNHDA, CDR2 SQIVND (reference sequence). V was clipped by 10 bases and J by 0 bases; unmatched bases: 11. CDR3 nucleotides: TGTGCCACCCGTCCCGGGACAGTCATGAACACTGAAGCTTTCTTT. Translated, it gives CATRPGTVMNTEAFF.

J is TRBJ2-1 and V is TRBV5-1; 8 bases align to TRBD1. CDR1 and CDR2 (germline): SGHRS, YFSETQ. With 3 bases clipped from V and 9 bases from J, the junction kept 14 bases outside the gene matches. The CDR3 consists of 16 residues. The CDR3 DNA reads as TGCGCCAGCAGCTCCGAGGGGGGCAGGGGGCGAGGTGAGCAGTTCTTC. It translates to CASSSEGGRGRGEQFF.

The table lists this clone with a few counts. Other DNA sequences of this sample code for an identical CDR3. The chain links TRBV28 to TRBJ1-2, with D perhaps matching TRBD1 (6 bases). V lost 2 bases, J lost 5 bases, and 15 bases lay in between. Germline values: CDR1 MDHEN, CDR2 SYDVKM. The CDR3 is 15 residues long. CDR3 in DNA: TGTGCCAGCAGTTTAGGGGGCCGCGAGGGGTATGGCTACACCTTC. Translating gives CASSLGGREGYGYTF.

CDR3 residues: CASSGETGGPSRLATDTQYF. The CDR3 DNA sequence: TGTGCCAGCAGCGGCGAGACAGGGGGTCCCTCCCGACTAGCCACAGATACGCAGTATTTT. V gene TRBV11-3 combines with J gene TRBJ2-3; TRBD1 aligns across 9 bases. The CDR3 is 20 amino acids. The ends lost 5 bases at V and 2 bases at J; junction bases unmatched: 20. Germline CDR1 reads SGHNT; CDR2 reads YENEEA.

This clone has only a few counts. DNA for the CDR3: TGTGCCAGTGCCTTTATTAGGGGCCATTTGAACACCGGGGAGCTGTTTTTT. It specifies CASAFIRGHLNTGELFF. The chain combines TRBV19 with TRBJ2-2, with D tentatively TRBD1 (5 bases). Trimming pared 8 bases from V and 1 base from J, leaving 20 bases between. CDR1 is LNHDA and CDR2 is SQIVND in the germline V gene (reference sequence). CDR3 size: 17 residues.

The chain has TRBV6-5 and TRBJ1-2; 7 nucleotides line up with TRBD1. V lost 5 bases to trimming and J lost 7 bases; unmatched junction nucleotides: 4. CDR1 is MNHEY, CDR2 SVGAGI, per germline. This CDR3 has 12 amino acids. The CDR3 region is CASSPDRAGYTF. The CDR3 DNA is TGTGCCAGCAGTCCCGACAGGGCTGGCTACACCTTC.

The gene calls are TRBV5-1 and TRBJ1-2; 10 nucleotides align to TRBD1. From germline, CDR1 is SGHRS and CDR2 YFSETQ. CDR3 size: 14 residues. V shed 3 bases and J 4 bases; nucleotides not matched to a gene: 3. For the CDR3, the DNA is TGCGCCAGCAGCTCCGGGACAGGGGCCTATGGCTACACCTTC. The encoded protein is CASSSGTGAYGYTF.

J is TRBJ2-3 and V is TRBV7-6; 11 bases align to TRBD2. Losses at the gene ends were 5 bases for V and 3 bases for J; bases not matched to a gene: 7. Germline V CDR1 and CDR2: SGHVS, FNYEAQ. CDR3 size: 16 residues. The CDR3 loop reads CASSRGLAGVTDTQYF. The CDR3 coding sequence is TGTGCCAGCAGCAGAGGACTAGCGGGTGTGACAGATACGCAGTATTTT.

CDR3 sequence: CASTLTNGEQYF. The CDR3, as DNA: TGCGCCAGCACCCTAACGAATGGCGAGCAGTACTTC. The chain recombines TRBV5-1 with TRBJ2-7; D not resolved. The CDR3 is 12 amino acids. The germline V gene encodes CDR1 SGHRS and CDR2 YFSETQ. V was cut by 6 bases and J by 6 bases, with 13 bases left in between.